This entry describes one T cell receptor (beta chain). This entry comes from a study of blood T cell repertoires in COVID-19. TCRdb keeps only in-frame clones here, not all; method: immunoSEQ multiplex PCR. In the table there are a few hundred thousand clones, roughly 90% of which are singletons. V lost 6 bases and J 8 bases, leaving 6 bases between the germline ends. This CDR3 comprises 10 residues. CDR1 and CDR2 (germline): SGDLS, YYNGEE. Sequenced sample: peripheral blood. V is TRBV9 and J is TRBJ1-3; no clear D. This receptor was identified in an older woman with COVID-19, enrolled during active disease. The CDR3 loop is CASIRYTIYF. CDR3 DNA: TGTGCCAGCATTCGGTACACCATATATTTT.